These T cell receptor beta chains were read from a single sample in a study of cytomegalovirus exposure and HLA in healthy donors. Libraries were prepared by immunoSEQ multiplex PCR; TCRdb keeps only in-frame clonotypes and omits some of them. The sample includes over 200,000 clones, more than 75% seen only once; the top ten take 1.3%. Material for sequencing was PBMCs. The receptors were sampled from a human donor in good health. Each CDR3 is given with its conserved first and last residue. A D gene is named only where the DNA matches it firmly. Rows give clone size only sometimes, using once, few, many, or a class for an expanded clone.

TRBJ2-7 once TRBV7-2 NA TGTGCCAGCAGCTTGTCCGGCTACGAGCAGTACTTC CASSLSGYEQYF
TRBJ2-2 NA TRBV5-4 TRBD1 TGTGCCAGCAGCTTAACAGGGGGCCGGGCTGGCGGGGAGCTGTTTTTT CASSLTGGRAGGELFF
TRBJ2-7 NA TRBV27 TRBD2 TGTGCCAGCAGTTCCTACCTTGGCGGGAGTCGCTCCTACGAGCAGTACTTC CASSSYLGGSRSYEQYF
TRBJ1-1 few TRBV5-8 NA TGTGCCAGCAGCTTGGTAGGCGGATCTGAAGCTTTCTTT CASSLVGGSEAFF
TRBJ2-7 NA TRBV19 NA TGTGCCAGAGGACAATCGGGCGACTACGAGCAGTACTTC CARGQSGDYEQYF
TRBJ2-1 NA TRBV11-3 TRBD2 TGTGCCAGCAGCGCGGGAGGCTACAATGAGCAGTTCTTC CASSAGGYNEQFF
TRBJ2-5 NA TRBV5-1 TRBD2 TGCGCCAGCAGCGTCGGACTAGCGGGATCAAGGGGTGAAGAGACCCAGTACTTC CASSVGLAGSRGEETQYF
TRBJ1-1 NA TRBV28 NA TGTGCCAGCAGTTTACCTTCTGAAGCTTTCTTT CASSLPSEAFF
TRBJ2-1 once TRBV7-9 TRBD2 TGTGCCAGCAGCCCTCTCCTAGCGGAGCTCCACAATGAGCAGTTCTTC CASSPLLAELHNEQFF
TRBJ2-1 once TRBV27 NA TGTGCCAGCAGTTTATCCTACGAGAGCCCCTACAATGAGCAGTTCTTC CASSLSYESPYNEQFF
TRBJ2-3 few TRBV6-1 TRBD1 TGTGCCAGCAGTGAAGAGGGGTGGACAGGGAGCACAGATACGCAGTATTTT CASSEEGWTGSTDTQYF
TRBJ2-3 NA TRBV6-5 TRBD2 TGTGCCAGCAGCGAGCGGGAGGGCCTTCGATATACGCAGTATTTT CASSEREGLRYTQYF
TRBJ2-3 NA TRBV11-3 TRBD2 TGTGCCAGCAGCCCATCGGGGCTAGCGGGGAACACGCAGTATTTT CASSPSGLAGNTQYF
TRBJ1-4 NA TRBV10-3 NA TGTGCCATCAGTGCTAACAGATCAACTAATGAAAAACTGTTTTTT CAISANRSTNEKLFF
TRBJ2-1 few TRBV27 NA TGTGCCAGCAGTTTTGGCAGAAGCTCCTACAATGAGCAGTTCTTC CASSFGRSSYNEQFF
TRBJ2-1 NA TRBV19 TRBD2 TGTGCCAGTAGTATTAGACAGCGGGAGGTTCTGCCCTACAATGAGCAGTTCTTC CASSIRQREVLPYNEQFF
TRBJ2-5 NA TRBV10-3 TRBD1 TGTGCCATCAGTGAGTCGACCCCTCGGGACAGGGGAAACCAAGAGACCCAGTACTTC CAISESTPRDRGNQETQYF
TRBJ2-3 NA TRBV18 NA TGTGCCAGCTCACCACAGGACAGTAGCACAGATACGCAGTATTTT CASSPQDSSTDTQYF
TRBJ2-2 NA TRBV29-1 TRBD1 TGCAGCGTTGTGACGCACGGACAGGGGATCGACGGGGAGCTGTTTTTT CSVVTHGQGIDGELFF
TRBJ2-5 NA TRBV10-3 TRBD1 TGTGCCAACGGACAGGGACGTGAGACCCAGTACTTC CANGQGRETQYF
TRBJ2-5 NA TRBV7-2 NA TGTGCCAGCAGCTTAATCATAGAGACCCAGTACTTC CASSLIIETQYF
TRBJ2-5 once TRBV28 NA TGTGCCAGCAGCTATAAAGAGACCCAGTACTTC CASSYKETQYF
TRBJ2-7 NA TRBV9 TRBD2 TGTGCCAGCAGCACCGGGGGCGGGAGGTCCTACGAGCAGTACTTC CASSTGGGRSYEQYF
TRBJ1-1 NA TRBV7-9 TRBD1 TGTGCCAGCAGCTCTAGTAGGGACAGCCTCATTGAAGCTTTCTTT CASSSSRDSLIEAFF
TRBJ2-7 few TRBV7-8 NA TGTGCCAGCAGCTTAGAGTCAGGGCACTACGAGCAGTACTTC CASSLESGHYEQYF
TRBJ2-1 NA TRBV19 TRBD1 TGTGCCAGTAGTATAGGGACAGGGGGCTTCAATGAGCAGTTCTTC CASSIGTGGFNEQFF
TRBJ2-7 NA TRBV29-1 TRBD1 TGCAGCGTTGAAGGGGGAGTGGACAGGGGGCTCTACGAGCAGTACTTC CSVEGGVDRGLYEQYF
TRBJ1-5 NA TRBV2 NA TGTGCCAGCCACCCGGGGGGCGAGGGGAATCAGCCCCAGCATTTT CASHPGGEGNQPQHF
TRBJ2-5 NA TRBV7-9 NA TGTGCCAGCAGCTTATACAGTGGGGAGACCCAGTACTTC CASSLYSGETQYF
TRBJ1-1 NA TRBV19 NA TGTGCCAGTAGACCCCAGGGAACTGAAGCTTTCTTT CASRPQGTEAFF
TRBJ2-7 NA TRBV4-3 NA TGCGCCAGCCGGCGGGACCTATACTACGAGCAGTACTTC CASRRDLYYEQYF
TRBJ1-5 NA TRBV9 TRBD1 TGTGCCAGCAGCGTAGGAGGGGGCGATTATCAGCCCCAGCATTTT CASSVGGGDYQPQHF
TRBJ2-1 NA TRBV4-2 TRBD2 TGTGCCAGCAGCCAGGCTAGCGGGAGCTCCTACAATGAGCAGTTCTTC CASSQASGSSYNEQFF
TRBJ2-1 few TRBV30 TRBD1 TGTGCCTGGAGTGGGACAGGGGGCCGGGGGTCCTACAATGAGCAGTTCTTC CAWSGTGGRGSYNEQFF
TRBJ2-3 NA TRBV7-3 NA TGTGCCAGCAGCTTACAGGGGACCTTCACAGATACGCAGTATTTT CASSLQGTFTDTQYF
TRBJ1-6 NA TRBV28 NA TGTGCCAGCAGTTTCCCTTTTTTCTCACCCCTCCACTTT CASSFPFFSPLHF
TRBJ2-2 NA TRBV19 TRBD2 TGTGCCAGTAGCTACTTACCCCTCGGGACTAGCGGGTTTGTCACCGGGGAGCTGTTTTTT CASSYLPLGTSGFVTGELFF
TRBJ1-3 NA TRBV7-9 NA TGTGCCAGCAGCTCCCGCACCATCCGACTGGGAGACTCTGGAAACACCATATATTTT CASSSRTIRLGDSGNTIYF
TRBJ1-1 NA TRBV6-1 TRBD1 TGTGCCACCAAGACAGGGAGAAACACTGAAGCTTTCTTT CATKTGRNTEAFF
TRBJ2-7 NA TRBV27 TRBD2 TGTGCCAGCAGTCTAACTAGCGGGAGGGCCTACGAGCAGTACTTC CASSLTSGRAYEQYF
TRBJ2-5 NA TRBV6-4 TRBD2 TGTGCCAGCACCCCCCCTGGGACTAGCGGGAAGAACCAAGAGACCCAGTACTTC CASTPPGTSGKNQETQYF
TRBJ2-1 NA TRBV9 TRBD2 TGTGCCAGCAGCGACCTAAGTAGGGAGGGCCCCTACAATGAGCAGTTCTTC CASSDLSREGPYNEQFF
TRBJ2-7 NA TRBV28 TRBD2 TGTGTTCTAACTAGCGGGACTTACGAGCAGTACTTC CVLTSGTYEQYF
TRBJ2-1 NA TRBV4-2 TRBD2 TGTGCCAGCAGCCAAGATTGGGCTCGGCTAGCGGGAGATGGGAATGAGCAGTTCTTC CASSQDWARLAGDGNEQFF
TRBJ2-7 NA TRBV4-3 TRBD1 TGCGCCAGCAGCCCGGGGGACAGGGCGCCCTACGAGCAGTACTTC CASSPGDRAPYEQYF
TRBJ2-3 once TRBV4-3 TRBD1 TGCGCCAGCAGCCAAGATAGACAGGGGGGAACAGATACGCAGTATTTT CASSQDRQGGTDTQYF
TRBJ2-1 NA TRBV19 NA TGTGCCAGTAGTATCCTCTCAACCCGGGAGAACAATGAGCAGTTCTTC CASSILSTRENNEQFF
TRBJ2-3 NA TRBV11-2 NA TGTGCCAGCACACGGGAGAGGACAGATACGCAGTATTTT CASTRERTDTQYF
TRBJ2-7 NA TRBV11-2 NA TGTGCCAGCAGCTTAGATCTAGTGACTTCCTACGAGCAGTACTTC CASSLDLVTSYEQYF
TRBJ1-6 NA TRBV6-6 TRBD1 TGTGCCAGCACTCCGTGGGGACAGGGGAGTTCACCCCTCCACTTT CASTPWGQGSSPLHF
TRBJ2-1 NA TRBV5-1 TRBD2 TGCGCCAGCAGCTTGGAGGGGACTAGCGACTCCTGGGAGCAGTTCTTC CASSLEGTSDSWEQFF
TRBJ1-1 NA TRBV28 NA TGTGCCAGCAGTTTGTGGGCAGCTGAAGCTTTCTTT CASSLWAAEAFF
TRBJ2-3 once TRBV5-1 NA TGCGCCAGCAGCTCAACAGGGCGTAGCACAGATACGCAGTATTTT CASSSTGRSTDTQYF
TRBJ2-7 NA TRBV9 NA TGTGCCAGCAGCGTAGCGCTACAGCCCGGCGAGCAGTACTTC CASSVALQPGEQYF
TRBJ2-7 NA TRBV28 TRBD2 TGTGCCAGCACTTCGGGGGGGGCGGGCCCCTACGAGCAGTACTTC CASTSGGAGPYEQYF